The 21 T cell receptor beta chains in this list originate from one sample, sequenced in a study of shared clonotypes between healthy human individuals (dated by TCRdb to about 2020). Libraries were constructed by the immunoSEQ multiplex PCR assay. As stored in TCRdb, this immuneACCESS dataset retains in-frame rearrangements with V and J assigned. A fraction of the clones does not appear; measured against another copy, unresolved V genes explain less than half of the discrepancy, and the remainder lacks a known reason. A total of some 1.4 million clones appear in this sample, over 95% of them only once. The ten top clones hold roughly 1.1% of the sample. The sample comprised naive CD4+ T cells sorted from blood. What the cell subset or site label conveys for this sample: CD45RA+ positively selected. The receptors here all came from a man aged 25-40 years in good health.

This chain joins TRBV5-1 and TRBJ2-1; 10 bases align to TRBD2. From germline, CDR1 is SGHRS and CDR2 YFSETQ. V dropped 3 bases and J dropped 5; count of bases not matched to a gene: 8. The CDR3 is 16 amino acids. CDR3: CASSSFLAGVHNEQFF. CDR3 sequence (DNA): TGCGCCAGCAGCTCCTTTCTAGCGGGAGTTCACAATGAGCAGTTCTTC.

This chain connects TRBV19 to TRBJ2-2, with D unresolved. Germline V gene sequence: CDR1 LNHDA, CDR2 SQIVND (reference sequence). V was trimmed by 6 bases and J by 5 bases, leaving 19 bases between them. This CDR3 spans 16 amino acids. The CDR3 bases are TGTGCCAGTAGGAGTGCGTATCCCGAAGGTACCGGGGAGCTGTTTTTT. Protein product: CASRSAYPEGTGELFF.

The chain has TRBV5-1 and TRBJ2-7; a possible D gene is TRBD2 (5 bases). V was shortened by 2 bases and J by 3 bases, with 12 bases between the two germline ends. Per germline, CDR1 SGHRS and CDR2 YFSETQ. This CDR3 comprises 14 residues. The CDR3 here is CASSLSRDYYEQYF. In nucleotides, the CDR3 is TGCGCCAGCAGCTTATCTAGAGACTACTACGAGCAGTACTTC.

J is TRBJ2-1 and V is TRBV14, with 7 bases matching TRBD2. The junction had 14 bases not matched to a gene; V was cut back by 0 bases and J by 6 bases. The CDR3 is made up of 18 amino acids. The germline CDR1 and CDR2 sequences are SGHDN and FVKESK. The CDR3 nucleotides are TGTGCCAGCAGCCAAGACTATTCGGGACTAAGGTCTATCAATGAGCAGTTCTTC. Protein sequence: CASSQDYSGLRSINEQFF.

The V and J genes are TRBV29-1 and TRBJ2-1; 10 bases map to TRBD2. The CDR3 consists of 14 residues. The germline V gene encodes CDR1 SQVTM and CDR2 ANQGSEA. With 4 bases clipped from V and 4 bases from J, the junction kept 4 bases outside the gene matches. CDR3 protein: CSVVSGGGYNEQFF. Written as DNA, the CDR3 is TGCAGCGTTGTGAGCGGGGGGGGTTACAATGAGCAGTTCTTC.

The gene calls are TRBV10-3 and TRBJ2-7; 8 nucleotides agree with TRBD1. Germline V gives CDR1 ENHRY, CDR2 SYGVKD. The CDR3 spans 13 residues. V was pared by 6 bases and J by 5 bases, with 6 bases of the junction left unmatched. This CDR3 is CAIRPGQGDEQYF. The CDR3, as DNA: TGTGCCATCAGGCCTGGACAGGGTGACGAGCAGTACTTC.

The DNA for the CDR3 is TGTGCCAGCAGCCCCATTGGAGTCGACCCCTATGGCTACACCTTC. Translating it yields CASSPIGVDPYGYTF. The J gene is TRBJ1-2, the V gene TRBV7-2, with D unresolved. Germline loops: CDR1 SGHTA, CDR2 FQGNSA. Deletions cut 5 bases from V and 4 bases from J, with 17 bases between. The CDR3 length is 15 residues.

This chain uses TRBV19 with TRBJ2-7, with TRBD1 matching over 7 bases. In germline, CDR1 is LNHDA, CDR2 SQIVND (reference sequence). V shed 4 bases, J shed 2 bases, and the junction held 8 bases outside the gene matches. This CDR3 spans 15 amino acids. CDR3: CASSKYSTGAYEQYF. The DNA of the CDR3 is TGTGCCAGTAGTAAATACTCCACAGGGGCCTACGAGCAGTACTTC.

The chain links TRBV6-4 to TRBJ2-1; D may be TRBD1 (6 bases). This CDR3 comprises 13 residues. Germline V gives CDR1 MRHNA, CDR2 SNTAGT. Deletions cut 4 bases from V and 15 bases from J, with 19 bases between. CDR3 sequence reads: CASSALGQTARFF. CDR3 nucleotide sequence: TGTGCCAGCAGTGCCCTCGGACAGACCGCCCGGTTCTTC.

CDR3 region: CASSLAAALGYTF. In DNA form, the CDR3 reads TGTGCCAGCAGCTTGGCGGCAGCTTTAGGCTACACCTTC. The chain recombines TRBV5-6 with TRBJ1-2; D unresolved. Trimming took off 0 bases at V and 8 bases at J, with 11 bases between the two ends. Per germline, CDR1 SGHDT and CDR2 YYEEEE. The length of the CDR3 is 13 residues.

CDR3 DNA sequence: TGCGCCAGCAGCCTACAGGTCAATGAGCAGTTCTTC. Residues: CASSLQVNEQFF. The chain recombines TRBV5-1 with TRBJ2-1, with D perhaps matching TRBD1 (5 bases). The V end was cut by 4 bases, the J end by 6 bases, with 8 bases between. CDR1 and CDR2 from the germline V gene are SGHRS and YFSETQ. The CDR3 loop spans 12 amino acids. Looking up the rest from reference TRBV5-1 and TRBJ2-1 gives the full variable domain: KAGVTQTPRYLIKTRGQQVTLSCSPISGHRSVSWYQQTPGQGLQFLFEYFSETQRNKGNFPGRFSGRQFSNSRSEMNVSTLELGDSALYLCASSLQVNEQFFGPGTRLTVL.

This chain links TRBV18 with TRBJ2-1; 14 bases are shared with TRBD2. This CDR3 has 14 amino acids. From germline, CDR1 is KGHSH and CDR2 LQKENI. Losses at the gene ends were 3 bases for V and 9 bases for J; bases not matched to a gene: 1. The CDR3 sequence: CASSPGTSGGEQFF. The CDR3 region has the DNA TGTGCCAGCTCACCCGGGACTAGCGGGGGTGAGCAGTTCTTC.

The CDR3 bases are TGTGCCATCAGTGAGTCGGGCCTAGCCGGAGGGACCCAGTACTTC. It encodes CAISESGLAGGTQYF. The rearrangement joins TRBV10-3 to TRBJ2-5, with a tentative D call TRBD2 (5 bases). The V and J ends lost 0 bases and 7 bases respectively, with 15 bases between them. Germline CDR1 is ENHRY and CDR2 is SYGVKD. There are 15 residues in the CDR3.

CDR3 bases: TGCGCCAGCAACGAAAACACCGGGGAGCTGTTTTTT. The encoded protein is CASNENTGELFF. The chain uses TRBV5-1 and TRBJ2-2, with D unresolved. CDR1 SGHRS and CDR2 YFSETQ come from the germline V gene. CDR3 length equals 12 residues. Trimming took off 6 bases at V and 2 bases at J, with 5 bases between the two ends. The entire variable domain, with the rest obtained from reference TRBV5-1 and TRBJ2-2, is as follows: KAGVTQTPRYLIKTRGQQVTLSCSPISGHRSVSWYQQTPGQGLQFLFEYFSETQRNKGNFPGRFSGRQFSNSRSEMNVSTLELGDSALYLCASNENTGELFFGEGSRLTVL.

V is TRBV7-2 and J is TRBJ2-7; D not resolved. Trimming removed 5 bases from V and 6 bases from J, with 20 bases in between. Germline values: CDR1 SGHTA, CDR2 FQGNSA. The CDR3 is made up of 15 amino acids. The CDR3 DNA follows: TGTGCCAGCAGCAGCACCGGCCGCGCCCTTGTCGAGCAGTACTTC. Translating it yields CASSSTGRALVEQYF. The full variable domain, its missing parts supplied by reference TRBV7-2 and TRBJ2-7, is GAGVSQSPSNKVTEKGKDVELRCDPISGHTALYWYRQSLGQGLEFLIYFQGNSAPDKSGLPSDRFSAERTGGSVSTLTIQRTQQEDSAVYLCASSSTGRALVEQYFGPGTRLTVT.

This clone was picked up a small number of times. V is TRBV18 and J is TRBJ2-7; D gene ambiguous. The CDR3 loop spans 15 amino acids. Germline CDR1 KGHSH, CDR2 LQKENI. Trimming removed 1 base from V and 1 base from J, with 11 bases in between. The CDR3 DNA reads TGTGCCAGCTCACCACGGTCAGTGGGGTCCTACGAGCAGTACTTC. Its translation is CASSPRSVGSYEQYF.

The V call is TRBV28, the J call TRBJ2-3; D is unresolved. V lost 7 bases, J lost 4 bases, and 9 bases lay in between. There are 12 residues in the CDR3. Per the germline V gene, CDR1 is MDHEN and CDR2 is SYDVKM. The CDR3, as DNA: TGTGCCAGCACCCTTACACCAGATACGCAGTATTTT. Encoded protein: CASTLTPDTQYF.

V gene TRBV7-2 combines with J gene TRBJ1-4; D gene unclear. This CDR3 spans 12 amino acids. Per the germline V gene, CDR1 is SGHTA and CDR2 is FQGNSA. Trimming took off 2 bases at V and 13 bases at J, with 11 bases between the two ends. CDR3 region: CASSLNSQRLFF. DNA of the CDR3: TGTGCCAGCAGCTTAAACAGCCAAAGACTGTTTTTT.

V gene TRBV14 combines with J gene TRBJ2-7; 14 bases fit TRBD2. Germline V lookup: CDR1 SGHDN, CDR2 FVKESK. V lost 3 bases, J lost 6 bases, and 1 base stayed unmatched. The CDR3 is made up of 14 amino acids. This chain's CDR3 is CASSQGLAGVEQYF. The CDR3 DNA sequence: TGTGCCAGCAGCCAGGGACTAGCGGGAGTCGAGCAGTACTTC.

The chain employs TRBV19 and TRBJ1-2; D is unclear. The germline CDR1 and CDR2 sequences are LNHDA and SQIVND (reference sequence). The CDR3 is 16 residues long. V was clipped by 4 bases and J by 0 bases, with 15 bases between them. The chain's CDR3 is CASSTPRTEANYGYTF. The CDR3 bases are TGTGCCAGTAGTACCCCACGGACTGAAGCTAACTATGGCTACACCTTC.

V gene TRBV29-1 combines with J gene TRBJ2-1; 8 nucleotides align to TRBD1. J gave up 7 bases and V 6 bases, and 11 bases lay outside the gene matches. The CDR3 length is 14 residues. Germline CDR1 SQVTM, CDR2 ANQGSEA. The CDR3 sequence: CSVTGGTGSNEQFF. CDR3 DNA: TGCAGCGTCACGGGCGGGACAGGTAGTAATGAGCAGTTCTTC.